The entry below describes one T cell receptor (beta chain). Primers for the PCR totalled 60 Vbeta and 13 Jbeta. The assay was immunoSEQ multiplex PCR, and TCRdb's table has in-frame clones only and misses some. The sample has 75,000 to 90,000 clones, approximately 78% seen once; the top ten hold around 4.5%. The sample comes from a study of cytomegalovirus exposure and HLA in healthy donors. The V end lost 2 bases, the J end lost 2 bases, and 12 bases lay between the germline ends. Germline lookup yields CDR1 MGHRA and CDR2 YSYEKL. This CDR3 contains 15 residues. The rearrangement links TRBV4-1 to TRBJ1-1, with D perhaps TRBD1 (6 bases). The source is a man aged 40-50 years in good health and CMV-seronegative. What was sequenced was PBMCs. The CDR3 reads CASSQPRTANTEAFF. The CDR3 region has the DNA TGCGCCAGCAGCCAACCTCGGACAGCAAACACTGAAGCTTTCTTT.